The following is a T cell receptor beta chain sequence with its context. The antigen is unknown. The donors (healthy individuals) were bone marrow donors. It was with 60 Vbeta and 13 Jbeta primers that the PCR ran. Some clones are missing from TCRdb's copy, which holds only in-frame ones; the method was immunoSEQ multiplex PCR. The table records around 150,000 clones, under 75% of them present only once. The data derive from a study of cytomegalovirus exposure and HLA in healthy donors. General study points: It is likely that the observed cluster of highly shared sequence variants was a sequencing artifact. In a later analysis, TCR beta V- and J-gene trimming showed a link to a missense DCLRE1C variant.

Source material: PBMCs. The sequence was obtained from a man aged 35-49 years in good health and CMV-seropositive.

CDR3 in DNA: TGTGCCAGCAGCCGCGGGGGGGGCACTGAAGCTTTCTTT. It encodes CASSRGGGTEAFF. The V call is TRBV7-9, the J call TRBJ1-1; D is perhaps TRBD1 (5 bases). Germline CDR1 SEHNR, CDR2 FQNEAQ (reference sequence). V was cut by 5 bases and J by 4 bases, with 11 bases left in between. This CDR3 has 13 residues.